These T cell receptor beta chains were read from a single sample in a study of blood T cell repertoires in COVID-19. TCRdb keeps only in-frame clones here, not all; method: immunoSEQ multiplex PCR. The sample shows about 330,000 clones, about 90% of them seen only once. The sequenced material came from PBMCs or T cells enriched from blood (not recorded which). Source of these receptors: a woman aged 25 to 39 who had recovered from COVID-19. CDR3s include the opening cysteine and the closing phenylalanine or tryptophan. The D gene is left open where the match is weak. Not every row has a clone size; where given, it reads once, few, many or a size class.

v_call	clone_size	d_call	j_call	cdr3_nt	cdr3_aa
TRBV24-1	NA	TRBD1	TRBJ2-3	TGTGCCACCAGTGACGGGGACAGTAACACAGATACGCAGTATTTT	CATSDGDSNTDTQYF
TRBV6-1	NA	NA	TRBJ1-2	TGTGCCAGCAGTGAATCCGGGAAGGATGGCTACACCTTC	CASSESGKDGYTF
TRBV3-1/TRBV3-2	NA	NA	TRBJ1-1	TGTGCCAGCAGCCAAAAGGAGGGCACTGAAGCTTTCTTT	CASSQKEGTEAFF
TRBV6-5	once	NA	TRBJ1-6	TGTGCCAGCAGTTACTCGAACAGGGTTAGGTCACCCCTCCACTTT	CASSYSNRVRSPLHF
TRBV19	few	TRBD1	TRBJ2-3	TGTGCCAGTAGTTCCGGGACAGGGCAATTTCGACTAAGAGATACGCAGTATTTT	CASSSGTGQFRLRDTQYF
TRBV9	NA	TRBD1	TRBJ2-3	TGTGCCAGCAGCGTCGGACAGGGGGCCACAGATACGCAGTATTTT	CASSVGQGATDTQYF
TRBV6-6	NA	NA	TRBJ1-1	TGTGCCAGCATTAACAGGGATGCGAAAACTGAAGCTTTCTTT	CASINRDAKTEAFF
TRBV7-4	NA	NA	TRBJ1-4	TGTGCCAGCAGCCACCCCCACCGGGGGAGGGCTAATGAAAAACTGTTTTTT	CASSHPHRGRANEKLFF
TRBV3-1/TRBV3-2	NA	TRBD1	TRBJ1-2	TGTGCCAGCAGCCTCCGGGACAGGGAATCGGGAGGCTACACCTTC	CASSLRDRESGGYTF
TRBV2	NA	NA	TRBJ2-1	TGTGCCAGCTTGGCTCCAGGGGTCAATGAGCAGTTCTTC	CASLAPGVNEQFF
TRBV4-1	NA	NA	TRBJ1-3	TGCGCCAGCAGCCAAGAGTCAGTGGGGGGGGACACCATATATTTT	CASSQESVGGDTIYF
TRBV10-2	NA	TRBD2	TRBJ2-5	TGCGCCAGCAGTGAGTCTACACTAGCGGGGAATGATGAGACCCAGTACTTC	CASSESTLAGNDETQYF
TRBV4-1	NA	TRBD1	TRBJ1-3	TGCGCCAGCAGCCCCAGGGAAAATTCGGGGACAGGCCCATCTGGAAACACCATATATTTT	CASSPRENSGTGPSGNTIYF
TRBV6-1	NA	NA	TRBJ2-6	TGTGCCAGCAGTGACGGAAGGGGTTCTGGGGCCAACGTCCTGACTTTC	CASSDGRGSGANVLTF
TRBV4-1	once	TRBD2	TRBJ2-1	TGCGCCAGCAGCCAAGTCACTAGCGGGGGGGCCCCCCGTCGGTTCTTC	CASSQVTSGGAPRRFF
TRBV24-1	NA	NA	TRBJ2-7	TGTGCCACCAGTGCCCCTTTTGAGGGCGGCGAGCAGTACTTC	CATSAPFEGGEQYF
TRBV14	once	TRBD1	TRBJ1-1	TGTGCCAGCAGCCAGGGCGAGGGACAGGGAAACACTGAAGCTTTCTTT	CASSQGEGQGNTEAFF
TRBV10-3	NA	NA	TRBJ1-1	TGTGCCATCACAGGGGACGGAGGCACTGAAGCTTTCTTT	CAITGDGGTEAFF
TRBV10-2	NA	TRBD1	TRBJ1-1	TGCGCCAGCTCGGACAGGGGACCTTTAAGCACTGAAGCTTTCTTT	CASSDRGPLSTEAFF
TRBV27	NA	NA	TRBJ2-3	TGTGCCAGCAGACTAACTAGCTTAGGAGATACGCAGTATTTT	CASRLTSLGDTQYF
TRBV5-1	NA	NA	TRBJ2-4	TGCGCCAGCAGTCCCGAAGTCTTCGGTAGTACCAAAAACATTCAGTACTTC	CASSPEVFGSTKNIQYF
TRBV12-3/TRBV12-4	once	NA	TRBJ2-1	TGTGCCATCCTAGGACAGAACTACAATGAGCAGTTCTTC	CAILGQNYNEQFF
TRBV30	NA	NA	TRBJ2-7	TGTGCCTGGAGGGAGGGGGCTCCCTACGAGCAGTACTTC	CAWREGAPYEQYF
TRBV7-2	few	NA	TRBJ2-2	TGTGCCAGCAGCTTTGACTGGACCGGGGAGCTGTTTTTT	CASSFDWTGELFF
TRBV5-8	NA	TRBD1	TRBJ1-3	TGTGCCAGCAGCTCCGGGACAGGCCTCTCTGGAAACACCATATATTTT	CASSSGTGLSGNTIYF
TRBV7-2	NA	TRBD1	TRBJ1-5	TGTGCCAGCAGCTTAGAGGGACAGGGGCTTTATTACGGTTTCCAGCCCCAGCATTTT	CASSLEGQGLYYGFQPQHF
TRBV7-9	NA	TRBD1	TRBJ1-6	TGTGCCAGCACCTCGACGGGACAGGATAATTCACCCCTCCACTTT	CASTSTGQDNSPLHF
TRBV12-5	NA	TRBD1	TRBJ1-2	TGTGCTAGTGGATCGGACAGGGGAGACTATGGCTACACCTTC	CASGSDRGDYGYTF
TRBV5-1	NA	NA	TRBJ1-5	TGCGCCAGCAGCTTGGGTAGTTCTGGCAATCAGCCCCAGCATTTT	CASSLGSSGNQPQHF
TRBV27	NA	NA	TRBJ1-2	TGTGCCAGCAGTTTACTAGGGGTCTCTAACTATGGCTACACCTTC	CASSLLGVSNYGYTF
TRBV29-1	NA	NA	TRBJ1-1	TGCAGCGTTGAGATGCCCGGGGTGGACACTGAAGCTTTCTTT	CSVEMPGVDTEAFF
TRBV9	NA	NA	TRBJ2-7	TGTGCCAGCAGTACAATTGGGAGCTCCTACGAGCAGTACTTC	CASSTIGSSYEQYF
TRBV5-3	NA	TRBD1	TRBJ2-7	TGTGCCAGAAGCTTGGCCGGGACAGGGGAGGCCGAGCAGTACTTC	CARSLAGTGEAEQYF
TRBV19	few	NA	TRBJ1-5	TGTGCCAGTAGTTTATTTCACCCTAATACGCCTAGAACTAATAGCAATCAGCCCCAGCATTTT	CASSLFHPNTPRTNSNQPQHF
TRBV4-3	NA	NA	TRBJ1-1	TGCGCCAGCAGCCCTCAGGGAGGGCAGGGAACCACTGAAGCTTTCTTT	CASSPQGGQGTTEAFF
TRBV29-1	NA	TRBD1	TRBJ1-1	TGCAGCGTCTCAAGCCAGGGGGCGACTAGTGAAGCTTTCTTT	CSVSSQGATSEAFF
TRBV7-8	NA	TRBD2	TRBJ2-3	TGTGCCAGCAGCTTAGGGACTAGCGGCACAGATACGCAGTATTTT	CASSLGTSGTDTQYF
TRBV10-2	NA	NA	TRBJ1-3	TGCGCCAGAAAAATCCCAGACTCTGGAAACACCATATATTTT	CARKIPDSGNTIYF
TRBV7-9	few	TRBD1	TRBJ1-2	TGTGCCAGCAGCTTAAGCCTCGGACAGGGGGGTGGCTACACCTTC	CASSLSLGQGGGYTF
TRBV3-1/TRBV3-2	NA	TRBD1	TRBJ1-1	TGTGCCAGCAGCCAGACAGGGGGGGACACTGAAGCTTTCTTT	CASSQTGGDTEAFF
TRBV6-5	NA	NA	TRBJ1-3	TGTGCCAGCAGTCCCGACAGGAGCTCTGGAAACACCATATATTTT	CASSPDRSSGNTIYF
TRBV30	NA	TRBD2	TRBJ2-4	TGTGCCTGGAAGGTTCTAGCGGGGCAAAACCCGGCCAAAAACATTCAGTACTTC	CAWKVLAGQNPAKNIQYF
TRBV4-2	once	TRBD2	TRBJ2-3	TGTGCCAGCAGCCGGCGGACTAGCGAGATCACAGATACGCAGTATTTT	CASSRRTSEITDTQYF
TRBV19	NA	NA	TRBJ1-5	TGTGCCAGTAGTATTGGGGTGGGAGGGGAAGGAACTCAGCCCCAGCATTTT	CASSIGVGGEGTQPQHF
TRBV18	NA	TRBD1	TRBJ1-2	TGTGCCAGCTCAACAAGACAGGGACAGGGTGACTATGGCTACACCTTC	CASSTRQGQGDYGYTF
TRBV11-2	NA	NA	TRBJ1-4	TGTGCCAGCAGCTCTAGAAGGGGAACAGGGATTCGGGAAAAACTGTTTTTT	CASSSRRGTGIREKLFF
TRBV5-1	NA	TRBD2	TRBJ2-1	TGCGCCACCACGTACGGGGGGATCGACAATGAGCAGTTCTTC	CATTYGGIDNEQFF
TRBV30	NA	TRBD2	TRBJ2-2	TGTGCCTGGAGTTTACCCCAGGCTAGCGGGGGGCGCGAAACCGGGGAGCTGTTTTTT	CAWSLPQASGGRETGELFF
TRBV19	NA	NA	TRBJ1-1	TGTGCCAGTATTCCGGGTAGGGGGTACACTGAAGCTTTCTTT	CASIPGRGYTEAFF
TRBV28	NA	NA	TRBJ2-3	TGTGCCAGCAGTTCACAGGGCCTAAGGCAGTATTTT	CASSSQGLRQYF
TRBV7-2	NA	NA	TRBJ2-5	TGTGCCAGCAGCGCAAACCAGGGGGAGACCCAGTACTTC	CASSANQGETQYF
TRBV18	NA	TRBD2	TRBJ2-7	TGTGCCAGCTCACCACCGCCGGGGGGGCCCTCTTACGAGCAGTACTTC	CASSPPPGGPSYEQYF
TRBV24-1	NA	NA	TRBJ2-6	TGTGCCACCAGTGCCTCGGCAGGTCGCTCTGGGGCCAACGTCCTGACTTTC	CATSASAGRSGANVLTF
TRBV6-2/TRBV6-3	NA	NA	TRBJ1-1	TGTGCCAGCAGTCCGGACAGCCTCACTGGGGCTTTCTTT	CASSPDSLTGAFF
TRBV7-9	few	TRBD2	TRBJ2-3	TGTGCCAGCAGCTTATTAGCGGGGGGAAGGTCCACCCCAGATACGCAGTATTTT	CASSLLAGGRSTPDTQYF
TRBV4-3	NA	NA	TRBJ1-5	TGCGCCAGCAGCCAAACCACAGGCGTGAGCAATCAGCCCCAGCATTTT	CASSQTTGVSNQPQHF
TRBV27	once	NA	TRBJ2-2	TGTGCCAGCAGTTTAGAGGGCACGAACACCGGGGAGCTGTTTTTT	CASSLEGTNTGELFF
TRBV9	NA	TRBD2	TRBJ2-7	TGTGCCAGCAGCTCCACCGGGACTACATCCGAGCAGTACTTC	CASSSTGTTSEQYF
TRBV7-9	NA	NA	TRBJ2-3	TGTGCCAGCAGCACTACATTGGGTGGAAATACGCAGTATTTT	CASSTTLGGNTQYF